Listed below are T cell receptor beta chains from one sample, sequenced in a study of T cells expressing NK-cell markers. TCRdb re-called the 5' RACE reads and catalogs CDR3 proteins one per entry, DNA excluded. In total, the table holds hundreds of thousands of distinct CDR3 sequences. Sequenced input: blood T cells: a sorted CD56 or NKG2C T cell subset, CD4+ or CD8+ T cells, or bulk PBMC T cells (not recorded which). The receptors were gathered from a woman between 18 and 70 years old in good health. Both conserved end residues are part of each CDR3.

TRBV20-1	TRBJ2-7	CSAGPSYEQYF
TRBV18	TRBJ2-1	CASSSPISDEQFF
TRBV4-3	TRBJ2-7	CASSQTGDLSYEQYF
TRBV7-9	TRBJ1-1	CASSLDRGSNTEAFF
TRBV6-1	TRBJ1-6	CASSGGFNSPLHF
TRBV29-1	TRBJ1-3	CSVLGGIGNTIYF
TRBV29-1	TRBJ2-1	CSTRLAGGVNEQFF
TRBV29-1	TRBJ1-2	CSVVGGDVYGYTF
TRBV20-1	TRBJ1-2	CSARDAARNYGYTF
TRBV7-6	TRBJ2-5	CASSLAGPEGTQYF
TRBV13	TRBJ2-2	CASSPRLVSTGELFF
TRBV9	TRBJ2-2	CASSVVASDGELFF
TRBV10-2	TRBJ1-1	CATKARVDIEAFF
TRBV20-1	TRBJ1-1	CSAKGPGAWGTEAFF
TRBV7-2	TRBJ2-7	CASTWSSYEQYF
TRBV5-1	TRBJ2-7	CASSFSGTNYEQYF
TRBV18	TRBJ2-7	CASSLLDEQYF
TRBV20-1	TRBJ2-1	CSARGGTAGNEQFF
TRBV10-2	TRBJ1-5	CASSDSLRQPQHF
TRBV20-1	TRBJ2-1	CSAQRLVNYNEQFF
TRBV5-1	TRBJ2-7	CASSLDGPGYEQYF
TRBV18	TRBJ2-7	CASSPSGGSGDYEQYF
TRBV12-3/TRBV12-4	TRBJ1-2	CASRGQPNYGYTF
TRBV5-1	TRBJ2-7	CASRETGREQYF
TRBV4-1	TRBJ1-4	CASSLSPVQGEKLFF
TRBV27	TRBJ2-7	CASRGGPQGSYEQYF
TRBV11-2	TRBJ1-1	CASRGAMNTEAFF
TRBV12-3/TRBV12-4	TRBJ2-6	CASSLRPTGFGANVLTF
TRBV7-2	TRBJ2-1	CASSLAPAGTYNEQFF
TRBV28	TRBJ2-7	CASSKPTYEQYF
TRBV27	TRBJ2-3	CASNRGGSTDTQYF
TRBV7-2	TRBJ2-1	CASSRWTRNEQFF
TRBV14	TRBJ2-3	CASSRRDGASSGQIKMGDTQYF
TRBV11-2	TRBJ2-3	CASSLLSGGANTQYF
TRBV3-1	TRBJ1-1	CASSQGAGHNTEAFF
TRBV7-2	TRBJ2-1	CASSLGGTRSTYNEQFF
TRBV6-2/TRBV6-3	TRBJ2-7	CASSHGTEYEQYF
TRBV14	TRBJ1-1	CASSLLSWGMNTEAFF
TRBV20-1	TRBJ2-5	CSARAPIGGGTQYF
TRBV20-1	TRBJ2-5	CSAWTSGRGETQYF
TRBV12-3/TRBV12-4	TRBJ1-1	CASSSQQGRTEAFF
TRBV4-1	TRBJ1-2	CASSQDAGAGGGPYGYTF
TRBV7-9	TRBJ2-2	CASSPGDRPGELFF
TRBV12-3/TRBV12-4	TRBJ1-2	CATHSGSARGYTF
TRBV11-1	TRBJ2-5	CASSRGRTLDKGETQYF
TRBV7-2	TRBJ2-1	CASSLAGGVGQFF
TRBV29-1	TRBJ2-5	CSVRTSGTQYF
TRBV6-4	TRBJ1-2	CASSDGVGARGYTF
TRBV4-1	TRBJ2-3	CASSHPQGDTQYF
TRBV7-3	TRBJ2-3	CASSLGATDTQYF
TRBV7-8	TRBJ1-2	CASSIRDRNYGYTF
TRBV4-2	TRBJ2-1	CASSLDSREQFF
TRBV20-1	TRBJ2-2	CSGVLTNTGELFF